These T cell receptor beta chains were read from a single sample in a study of blood T cell repertoires in COVID-19. Generated by immunoSEQ multiplex PCR, the TCRdb table keeps only in-frame clones and is missing some. This sample yields about half a million clones, of which 88% are seen a single time; approximately 8% belongs to the top ten. The sequencing sample was made of PBMCs or T cells enriched from blood (not recorded which). The receptors derive from a woman aged 60-70 years who had recovered from COVID-19. CDR3s include the opening cysteine and the closing phenylalanine or tryptophan. A D gene is named only where the DNA matches it firmly. Expanded clones are given a class, and other clones once, few, many or no size at all.

TRBJ1-5 | - | - | TRBV5-5 | TGTGCCAGCAGCGTTTTGGGGGCGAGCAATCAGCCCCAGCATTTT | CASSVLGASNQPQHF
TRBJ2-7 | - | - | TRBV5-1 | TGCGCCAGCAGCTTTCTGGGAGACGAGCAGTACTTC | CASSFLGDEQYF
TRBJ2-1 | TRBD2 | - | TRBV5-4 | TGTGCCAGCAGCTTGGAGGGACTAGGCCCGTTCTTC | CASSLEGLGPFF
TRBJ2-1 | TRBD2 | - | TRBV6-5 | TGTGCCAGCACGACGGGGGGAATCTACAATGAGCAGTTCTTC | CASTTGGIYNEQFF
TRBJ2-2 | TRBD1 | - | TRBV30 | TGTGCCTGGAGCCCTACGGGACAGGGGAAGGTATGGGACCCAGCGAACACCGGGGAGCTGTTTTTT | CAWSPTGQGKVWDPANTGELFF
TRBJ2-7 | TRBD2 | - | TRBV11-2 | TGTGCCAGCAGCCCCGGGACTAAAGAGCAGTACTTC | CASSPGTKEQYF
TRBJ1-2 | - | - | TRBV5-1 | TGCGCCAGCAGCTTGGTGGACAGCCTCTATGGCTACACCTTC | CASSLVDSLYGYTF
TRBJ2-3 | - | - | TRBV5-1 | TGCGCCAGCAGCTTGGGGTCAGGGAAGGATACGCAGTATTTT | CASSLGSGKDTQYF
TRBJ2-7 | TRBD1 | - | TRBV6-5 | TGTGCCAGCAGTTACGTAGGACAGGGCTACGAGCAGTACTTC | CASSYVGQGYEQYF
TRBJ1-6 | - | - | TRBV28 | TGTGCCAGCAGCCGCCCCGGACTTGGGAATTCACCCCTCCACTTT | CASSRPGLGNSPLHF
TRBJ2-2 | - | - | TRBV14 | TGTGCCAGCGGGGGCAGATGGGGCGGGGAGCTGTTTTTT | CASGGRWGGELFF
TRBJ2-2 | TRBD1 | - | TRBV6-5 | TGTGCCAGCCACGGCGGGCAGGGGGCCGCCGGGGAGCTGTTTTTT | CASHGGQGAAGELFF
TRBJ1-3 | - | - | TRBV6-5 | TGTGCCAGCAGTTACTCCTACCTTCCTGGAAACACCATATATTTT | CASSYSYLPGNTIYF
TRBJ1-1 | TRBD1 | few | TRBV10-3 | TGTGCCATCAGTGACGGGACAGGGTCGGGTGCGGGGAACACTGAAGCTTTCTTT | CAISDGTGSGAGNTEAFF
TRBJ2-4 | - | - | TRBV5-1 | TGCGCCAGCAGCGCCGGAGGGATCTATGACATTCAGTACTTC | CASSAGGIYDIQYF
TRBJ2-1 | TRBD1 | - | TRBV11-2 | TGTGCCAGCAGCACCCAGACAGGGCTCGAGCAGTTCTTC | CASSTQTGLEQFF
TRBJ1-2 | TRBD1 | - | TRBV18 | TGTGCCAGCTCACCTCCGGGACAGGCTAGCCCCCTTTATGGCTACACCTTC | CASSPPGQASPLYGYTF
TRBJ1-1 | - | - | TRBV9 | TGTGCCAGCAGCGTAGGCCAAGGGGATGGGACTGAAGCTTTCTTT | CASSVGQGDGTEAFF
TRBJ1-2 | TRBD1 | - | TRBV12-3/TRBV12-4 | TGTGCCAGCAGCAGGACAGGGGAAGGCTACACCTTC | CASSRTGEGYTF
TRBJ1-2 | - | - | TRBV2 | TGTGCCAGCAGTAACGCATTCGGGATTAACTATGGCTACACCTTC | CASSNAFGINYGYTF
TRBJ2-4 | - | - | TRBV19 | TGTGCCAGCGCTCCTGGCGGGTTGGCCAAAAACATTCAGTACTTC | CASAPGGLAKNIQYF
TRBJ2-1 | TRBD2 | - | TRBV24-1 | TGTGCCACCAGTGAAGTAGCGGGTGCTTGTAATGAGCAGTTCTTC | CATSEVAGACNEQFF
TRBJ2-3 | - | - | TRBV7-9 | TGTGCCAGCAGCTTAGTTGCGGGGTACACAGATACGCAGTATTTT | CASSLVAGYTDTQYF
TRBJ1-4 | TRBD1 | - | TRBV28 | TGTGCCAGCAGCGCAATACAGGGGGCAGGAGAAAAACTGTTTTTT | CASSAIQGAGEKLFF
TRBJ1-4 | TRBD1 | - | TRBV5-1 | TGCGCCAGCAGCGGGGACAGGGTCAGTGAAAAACTGTTTTTT | CASSGDRVSEKLFF
TRBJ2-5 | - | - | TRBV9 | TGTGCCAGCAGCGTAGGGCCAGGGGGGTACCAAGAGACCCAGTACTTC | CASSVGPGGYQETQYF
TRBJ1-2 | TRBD1 | - | TRBV28 | TGTGCCAGCAGTCTAGACAGGGGCGGTGGCTACACCTTC | CASSLDRGGGYTF
TRBJ2-2 | TRBD2 | - | TRBV29-1 | TGCAGCGTTGAGGTAGCGGGGGCGAACACCGGGGAGCTGTTTTTT | CSVEVAGANTGELFF
TRBJ1-2 | TRBD1 | - | TRBV5-4 | TGTGCCAGCAGCTTGACAGGGGACATCAACTATGGCTACACCTTC | CASSLTGDINYGYTF
TRBJ2-1 | - | - | TRBV12-5 | TGTGCTAGTGGTTTGGCGGCCAGGGAGCAGTTCTTC | CASGLAAREQFF
TRBJ2-3 | TRBD1 | - | TRBV24-1 | TGTGCCACCAGCTGGACAGGCCTCGGGGAGCAGTATTTT | CATSWTGLGEQYF
TRBJ1-2 | TRBD1 | - | TRBV7-8 | TGTGCCAGCAGCTTAGGCGGCAGGGGGCAAAGCTACACCTTC | CASSLGGRGQSYTF
TRBJ2-5 | TRBD2 | few | TRBV5-1 | TGCGCCAGCAGCTTGGGGGTAGCGGGGGCCCAAGAGACCCAGTACTTC | CASSLGVAGAQETQYF
TRBJ1-3 | - | - | TRBV12-5 | TGTGCTAGTGGTACTCAGGGGTCTGGAAACACCATATATTTT | CASGTQGSGNTIYF
TRBJ2-1 | - | - | TRBV7-9 | TGTGCCAGCAGCATCTACCGGGGTGAGCAGTTCTTC | CASSIYRGEQFF
TRBJ1-1 | - | - | TRBV12-5 | TGTGCTAGTGGTTTGGTAGGTTGGGGGGACACTGAAGCTTTCTTT | CASGLVGWGDTEAFF
TRBJ2-7 | - | few | TRBV5-6 | TGTGCCAGCAGCGTGGGGCTCTACGAGCAGTACTTC | CASSVGLYEQYF
TRBJ2-7 | TRBD1 | - | TRBV2 | TGTGCCAGCAGTGCGTCGACAGGGGGAAACTACGAGCAGTACTTC | CASSASTGGNYEQYF
TRBJ2-1 | TRBD1 | once | TRBV7-2 | TGTGCCAGCAGCAGGGACAGGGGTAGCTCCTACAATGAGCAGTTCTTC | CASSRDRGSSYNEQFF
TRBJ2-2 | - | - | TRBV21-1 | TGTGCCAGCAGGTGCCTCGGGGACAGGGAGTGTGGGGAGCTGTTTTTT | CASRCLGDRECGELFF
TRBJ1-3 | - | - | TRBV7-8 | TGTGCCAGCACCTTAGTCCGGGACTCTGGAAACACCATATATTTT | CASTLVRDSGNTIYF
TRBJ2-1 | TRBD2 | - | TRBV4-2 | TGTGCCAGCAGCCGGGGGGGAGCGGGGAGGGATGAGCAGTTCTTC | CASSRGGAGRDEQFF
TRBJ2-5 | TRBD2 | - | TRBV27 | TGTGCCAGCAGTTTATTCCCCAGCGGGGGGGTGGAGACCCAGTACTTC | CASSLFPSGGVETQYF
TRBJ2-3 | TRBD1 | - | TRBV7-2 | TGTGCCAGCAGCCCAGGACAGGGGAGCACAGATACGCAGTATTTT | CASSPGQGSTDTQYF
TRBJ1-2 | TRBD1 | - | TRBV6-5 | TGTGCCAGCAGTTACTTGGGGACAGATGGCTACACCTTC | CASSYLGTDGYTF
TRBJ1-5 | TRBD1 | - | TRBV16 | TGTGCCAGCAGCCAAACAGGGGAAGGGGGCAATCAGCCCCAGCATTTT | CASSQTGEGGNQPQHF
TRBJ1-5 | TRBD1 | - | TRBV6-1 | TGTGCCAGCAGTGAAGGGACAGGGGGCTTTAGGAATCAGCCCCAGCATTTT | CASSEGTGGFRNQPQHF
TRBJ1-1 | - | - | TRBV6-5 | TGTGCCAGCAGTTATGGCAGCGGAAACACTGAAGCTTTCTTT | CASSYGSGNTEAFF
TRBJ1-2 | - | - | TRBV7-9 | TGTGCCAGCAGCCAGGCACAGTTTTATGGCTACACCTTC | CASSQAQFYGYTF